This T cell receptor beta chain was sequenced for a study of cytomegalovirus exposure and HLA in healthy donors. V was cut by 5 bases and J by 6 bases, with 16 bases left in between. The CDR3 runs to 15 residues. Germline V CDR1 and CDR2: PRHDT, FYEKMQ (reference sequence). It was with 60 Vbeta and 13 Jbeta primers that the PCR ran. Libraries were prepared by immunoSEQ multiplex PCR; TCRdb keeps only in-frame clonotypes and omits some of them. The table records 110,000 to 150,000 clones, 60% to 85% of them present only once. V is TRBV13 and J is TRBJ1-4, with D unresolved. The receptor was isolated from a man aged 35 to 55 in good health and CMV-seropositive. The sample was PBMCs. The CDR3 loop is CASSQGRVGDEKLFF. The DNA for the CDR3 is TGTGCCAGCAGCCAAGGGCGGGTTGGCGATGAAAAACTGTTTTTT.